These 14 T cell receptor beta chains originate from one sample sequenced in a study of shared clonotypes between healthy human individuals. Profiled with immunoSEQ multiplex PCR; TCRdb holds only in-frame clones, not every one. The data show about 1 million clones, approximately 76% seen once. Material for sequencing was memory CD4+ T cells sorted from blood. The subset here: CD45RA-negative fraction. These receptor sequences come from a young man in good health.

The chain combines TRBV5-4 with TRBJ1-6, with D tentatively TRBD1 (6 bases). Germline V gene lookup returns CDR1 SGHNT and CDR2 YYREEE (reference sequence). The CDR3 length is 15 residues. The ends were cut back, 3 bases at V and 4 bases at J, with 11 bases in the middle. CDR3 bases: TGTGCCAGCAGCTCAGGGACAAATTATAATTCACCCCTCCACTTT. As protein: CASSSGTNYNSPLHF.

As regards this clone: Different DNA sequences within this sample yield the same CDR3. V and J are TRBV9 and TRBJ1-2; no definite D call. Germline CDR1 SGDLS, CDR2 YYNGEE. CDR3 length: 13 residues. V lost 0 bases and J 0 bases, leaving 3 bases between the germline ends. The CDR3, as DNA: TGTGCCAGCAGCGTAGCAGCTAACTATGGCTACACCTTC. It codes for CASSVAANYGYTF.

With respect to this clone: Other DNA sequences in the sample encode the same CDR3. This chain links TRBV2 with TRBJ2-7; a weak D match, TRBD2 (5 bases). The CDR3 has 12 amino acids. Between the trimmed V and J ends, which lost 6 bases and 0 bases, there was a span of 6 bases. Germline-derived CDR1 and CDR2 are SNHLY and FYNNEI. The DNA for the CDR3 is TGTGCCAGCAGAGCGGACTCCTACGAGCAGTACTTC. This gives the protein CASRADSYEQYF.

This clone has only a few counts. The CDR3 loop reads CASSTRRVPYEQYF. CDR3 nucleotide sequence: TGTGCCAGCAGCACCCGACGGGTCCCCTACGAGCAGTACTTC. This chain joins TRBV6-5 and TRBJ2-7; D unclear. Germline V lookup: CDR1 MNHEY, CDR2 SVGAGI. V lost 6 bases to trimming and J lost 2 bases, with 14 bases between them. This CDR3 contains 14 residues.

The chain recombines TRBV28 with TRBJ1-1; a possible D gene is TRBD1 (6 bases). Per the germline V gene, CDR1 is MDHEN and CDR2 is SYDVKM. V was pared by 4 bases and J by 4 bases, with 16 bases between. The length of the CDR3 is 15 residues. The CDR3 reads CASSSILGGVTEAFF. Written as DNA, the CDR3 is TGTGCCAGCAGTTCTATCCTAGGGGGTGTCACTGAAGCTTTCTTT. Complete variable domain (other parts from reference TRBV28 and TRBJ1-1): DVKVTQSSRYLVKRTGEKVFLECVQDMDHENMFWYRQDPGLGLRLIYFSYDVKMKEKGDIPEGYSVSREKKERFSLILESASTNQTSMYLCASSSILGGVTEAFFGQGTRLTVV.

This clone was detected a few times. In DNA, the CDR3 is TGTGCCAGCAGCCCGACACCGTCGGGCAATCAGCCCCAGCATTTT. As protein: CASSPTPSGNQPQHF. The chain carries TRBV6-4 and TRBJ1-5, with no clear D. The CDR3 runs 15 residues. Looked up from germline, CDR1 is MRHNA and CDR2 is SNTAGT. V gave up 6 bases and J gave up 2 bases, with 14 bases separating them.

This clone was detected a few times. This same CDR3 is encoded by further DNA sequences in the sample. V and J are TRBV5-1 and TRBJ1-2; D remains ambiguous. Trimming stripped 3 bases from V and 3 bases from J, with 9 bases between. This CDR3 is built from 13 residues. Germline V gene lookup returns CDR1 SGHRS and CDR2 YFSETQ. The CDR3 sequence is CASSSAGDYGYTF. CDR3 DNA: TGCGCCAGCAGCTCCGCAGGAGACTATGGCTACACCTTC.

The CDR3 here is CASSWQGVNTGELFF. The CDR3 DNA follows: TGTGCCAGCAGCTGGCAAGGAGTGAACACCGGGGAGCTGTTTTTT. The genes are TRBV7-6 and TRBJ2-2; D ambiguous. Trimming removed 4 bases at V and 1 base at J, with 10 bases between. CDR3 size: 15 residues. CDR1 is SGHVS, CDR2 FNYEAQ, per germline.

DNA for the CDR3: TGTGCCAGCTCTGCGGGCTGGGGCTACACCTTC. It specifies CASSAGWGYTF. The genes are TRBV6-1 and TRBJ1-2; D remains ambiguous. Trimming pared 8 bases from V and 8 bases from J, leaving 12 bases between. The CDR3 is 11 residues long. CDR1 is MNHNS, CDR2 SASEGT, per germline.

The chain uses TRBV10-2 and TRBJ2-1, with TRBD2 as a possible D gene (6 bases). The CDR3 contains 14 residues. Germline V gene lookup returns CDR1 WSHSY and CDR2 SAAADI. The V end lost 3 bases, the J end lost 7 bases, and 13 bases lay between the germline ends. DNA of the CDR3: TGCGCCAGCAGTGAAGCGACTAGAGGTAATGAGCAGTTCTTC. This gives the protein CASSEATRGNEQFF.

This chain links TRBV11-2 with TRBJ2-1; 7 positions match TRBD1. This CDR3 spans 15 amino acids. The germline CDR1 and CDR2 sequences are SGHAT and FQNNGV. V dropped 5 bases and J dropped 6; count of bases not matched to a gene: 10. CDR3 protein: CASSPGGQLGNEQFF. CDR3 sequence (DNA): TGTGCCAGCAGCCCAGGGGGACAGTTAGGCAATGAGCAGTTCTTC.

The rearrangement uses TRBV29-1 and TRBJ2-5; no definite D call. This CDR3 has 14 amino acids. Germline lookup yields CDR1 SQVTM and CDR2 ANQGSEA. V was shortened by 6 bases and J by 2 bases, with 16 bases between the two germline ends. This CDR3 reads CSVVTGTAQETQYF. The DNA for the CDR3 is TGCAGCGTGGTAACCGGTACAGCGCAAGAGACCCAGTACTTC.

The count of this clone is one. V is TRBV5-5 and J is TRBJ2-5, with D possibly being TRBD1 or TRBD2 (5 bases each). There are 16 residues in the CDR3. Trimming pared 4 bases from V and 5 bases from J, leaving 21 bases between. Germline assignment: CDR1 SGHKS and CDR2 YYEKEE (reference sequence). The CDR3 nucleotides are TGTGCCAGCAGCCTCCTAGGTGGGGCAGGAGGCGAGACCCAGTACTTC. This sequence encodes CASSLLGGAGGETQYF.

The chain joins TRBV6-5 to TRBJ2-1; no clear D. The V end lost 2 bases, the J end lost 0 bases, and 8 bases lay between the germline ends. Germline V gene sequence: CDR1 MNHEY, CDR2 SVGAGI. This CDR3 spans 15 amino acids. CDR3 DNA sequence: TGTGCCAGCAGTTACGCGGAGAGCTCCTACAATGAGCAGTTCTTC. Encoded protein: CASSYAESSYNEQFF.